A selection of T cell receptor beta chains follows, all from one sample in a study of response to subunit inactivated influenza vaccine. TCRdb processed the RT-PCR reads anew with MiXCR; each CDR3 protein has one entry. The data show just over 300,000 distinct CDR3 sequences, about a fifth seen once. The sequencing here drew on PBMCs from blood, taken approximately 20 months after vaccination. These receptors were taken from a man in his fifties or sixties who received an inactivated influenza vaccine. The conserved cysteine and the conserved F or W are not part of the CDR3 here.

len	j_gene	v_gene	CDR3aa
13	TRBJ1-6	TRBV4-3	ASRQDAGGYSPLH
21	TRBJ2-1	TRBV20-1	SARDRKAWLAGAMAHRYNEQF
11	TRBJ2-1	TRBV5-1	ASSSDRNNEQF
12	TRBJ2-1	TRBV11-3	ASSLVGTAPEQF
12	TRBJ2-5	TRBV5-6	ASSGTGGKETQY
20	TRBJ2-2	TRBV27	ASSLYLPGLAGTNTNTGELF
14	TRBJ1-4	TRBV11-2	ASSFSPYSRREKLF
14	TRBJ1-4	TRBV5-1	ASSLAGPENNEKLF
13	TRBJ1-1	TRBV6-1	ASSGQVGGNTEAF
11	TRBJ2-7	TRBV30	AWSVLGHYEQY
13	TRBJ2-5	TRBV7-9	ASSLAGQGIETQY
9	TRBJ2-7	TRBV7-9	ASSLSGGQY
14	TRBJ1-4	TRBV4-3	ASSQDFRGSFEKLF
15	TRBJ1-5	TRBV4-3	ASSQDFLGGYNQPQH
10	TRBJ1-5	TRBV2	ASSREDQPQH
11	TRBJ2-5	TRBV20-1	SAGRTVKETQY
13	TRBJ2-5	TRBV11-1	ASSLLAGVTETQY
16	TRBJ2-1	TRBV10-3	AIRSGGADRGSYNEQF
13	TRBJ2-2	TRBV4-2	ASSQGTSGTGELF
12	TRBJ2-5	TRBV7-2	ASSSLAHQETQY
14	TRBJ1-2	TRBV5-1	ASSPGYRDSAVGYT
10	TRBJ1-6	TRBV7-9	ASSLQGSTLH
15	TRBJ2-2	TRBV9	ASSVTAGGPRAGELF
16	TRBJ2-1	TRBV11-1	ASSRRAYLAGVRNEQF
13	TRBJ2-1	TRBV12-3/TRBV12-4	ASRPRQGAYNEQF
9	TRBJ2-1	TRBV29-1	SVERGNEQF
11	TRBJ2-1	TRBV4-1	ASSQDQGDEQF
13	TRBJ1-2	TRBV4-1	ASSQEATVNYGYT
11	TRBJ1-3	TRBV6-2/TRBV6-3	ASAIQGGNTIY
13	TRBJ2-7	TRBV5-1	ASSSLAGVTYEQY
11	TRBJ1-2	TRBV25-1	ASSESYFGGYT
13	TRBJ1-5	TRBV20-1	SARETGPNNQPQH
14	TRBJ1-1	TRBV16	ASSQDYRAVNTEAF
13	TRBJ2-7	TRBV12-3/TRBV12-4	ASSSYRDPSYEQY
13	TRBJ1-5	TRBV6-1	ASTSGGGGNQPQH
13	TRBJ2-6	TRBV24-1	ATSDRTSGANVLT
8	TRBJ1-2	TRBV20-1	SARSYGYT
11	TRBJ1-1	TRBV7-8	ASSLVMKREAF
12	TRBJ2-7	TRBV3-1	ASSQGPHRYEQY
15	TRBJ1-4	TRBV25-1	ASSFPSRGGPNEKLF
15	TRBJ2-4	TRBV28	ASSFLAGELAKNIQY
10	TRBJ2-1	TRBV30	AWSRVYNEQF
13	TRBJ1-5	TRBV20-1	SAREVGFGNQPQH
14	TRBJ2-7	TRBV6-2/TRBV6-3	ASSRPGLAGAYEQY
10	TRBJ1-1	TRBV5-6	ASRTRASEAF
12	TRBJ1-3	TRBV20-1	SARDPQAGNTIY
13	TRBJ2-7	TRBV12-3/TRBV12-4	ASSHTGTRFYEQY
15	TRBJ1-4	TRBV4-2	ASSHVGTAITNEKLF
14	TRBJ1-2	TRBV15	ATSLRRGQSNYGYT
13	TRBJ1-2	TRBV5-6	ASSSRTGRTYGYT
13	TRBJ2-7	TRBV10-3	AISDSTGLVNEQY